Presented here are 4 T cell receptor beta chains from one specimen sequenced in a study of cytomegalovirus exposure and HLA in healthy donors (dated by TCRdb to about 2017). Library method: the immunoSEQ multiplex PCR assay. A mixture of 60 forward primers for TCR Vbeta segments and 13 reverse primers for TCR Jbeta segments was used in the multiplex PCR. Drawn from immuneACCESS, this table holds only the in-frame rearrangements with V and J called that TCRdb kept. Clones are partly lost; checked studies trace under half to an unresolved V gene and leave the rest unexplained. This sample comprises some 130,000 clones, 74% of them detected only once. The biggest ten clones account for 5.5% to 8% of the sample. Sample: PBMCs. The receptors originated from a male donor in good health and CMV-seronegative.

This chain links TRBV18 with TRBJ1-5, with 9 positions matching TRBD1. J was trimmed by 1 base and V by 4 bases; bases with no gene match: 2. This CDR3 has 15 amino acids. CDR1 and CDR2 from the germline V gene are KGHSH and LQKENI. CDR3 sequence: CASSRDRESNQPQHF. DNA for the CDR3: TGTGCCAGCTCACGGGACAGGGAAAGCAATCAGCCCCAGCATTTT.

On this clone: This specimen includes other DNA sequences encoding the same CDR3. The V and J genes are TRBV7-9 and TRBJ1-5; 10 bases agree with TRBD1. The CDR3 runs 14 residues. J lost 7 bases, V lost 4 bases, and 4 bases had no gene match. CDR1 SEHNR and CDR2 FQNEAQ come from the germline V gene (reference sequence). CDR3 sequence reads: CASSSTGGPQPQHF. The CDR3 nucleotides are TGTGCCAGCAGCTCGACAGGGGGCCCCCAGCCCCAGCATTTT.

This rearrangement joins TRBV28 to TRBJ1-6; no firm D call. The CDR3 is 16 residues long. V shed 3 bases and J shed 0 bases, with 9 bases lying between them. Germline-derived CDR1 and CDR2 are MDHEN and SYDVKM. The CDR3 protein is CASSFVRSSYNSPLHF. As DNA, the CDR3 is TGTGCCAGCAGTTTCGTCCGGAGCTCCTATAATTCACCCCTCCACTTT.

The chain employs TRBV28 and TRBJ1-2; a possible D gene is TRBD1 (6 bases). This CDR3 region has 12 residues. CDR1 is MDHEN and CDR2 is SYDVKM in the germline V gene. V was clipped by 8 bases and J by 11 bases, with 18 bases between them. The CDR3 loop reads CASYSGTQSYTF. DNA for the CDR3: TGTGCCAGCTATTCCGGGACACAATCGTACACCTTC.